This passage covers 29 T cell receptor beta chains from one sample sequenced in a study of OX40 agonist ivuxolimab in advanced cancers. The protocol was immunoSEQ multiplex PCR, while the TCRdb copy is restricted to in-frame clones and leaves out a portion. The data contain 20,000 to 30,000 clones, nearly 80% of them singletons. The sample was CD4+ or CD8+ T cells sorted from blood, taken in a trial of the OX40 agonist ivuxolimab. These receptors all stem from an adult with an advanced solid tumor such as melanoma, head and neck, liver or kidney cancer.

The V and J genes are TRBV9 and TRBJ2-2; D ambiguous. The germline V gene has CDR1 SGDLS and CDR2 YYNGEE. CDR3 length: 14 amino acids. V gave up 3 bases and J gave up 2 bases, with 8 bases separating them. In DNA, the CDR3 is TGTGCCAGCAGCGAGCTTCCAAACACCGGGGAGCTGTTTTTT. It encodes CASSELPNTGELFF.

This sequence joins TRBV4-1 and TRBJ1-5, with 7 bases matching TRBD1. The CDR3 extends over 16 amino acids. After removal of 0 bases from V and 5 bases from J, the junction contained 7 bases not matched to a gene. From germline, CDR1 is MGHRA and CDR2 YSYEKL. CDR3 bases: TGCGCCAGCAGCCAAGATGGGGGAGGGGGCCATCAGCCCCAGCATTTT. Amino acid sequence: CASSQDGGGGHQPQHF.

The chain joins TRBV6-4 to TRBJ2-2; D might be TRBD1 or TRBD2, each matching 5 bases. CDR3 size: 15 residues. Trimming stripped 3 bases from V and 3 bases from J, with 11 bases between. Germline V gene data show CDR1 as MRHNA and CDR2 as SNTAGT. The CDR3 reads CASSEGDGYTGELFF. CDR3 sequence (DNA): TGTGCCAGCAGTGAGGGGGACGGCTACACCGGGGAGCTGTTTTTT.

This clone has only one observation. The CDR3: CASSMGQGNQPQHF. For the CDR3, the DNA is TGTGCCAGTAGTATGGGACAGGGGAATCAGCCCCAGCATTTT. The J gene is TRBJ1-5, the V gene TRBV19; TRBD1 matches at 10 bases. CDR1 and CDR2 from the germline V gene are LNHDA and SQIVND (reference sequence). Losses at the gene ends were 3 bases for V and 4 bases for J; bases not matched to a gene: 0. The CDR3 sequence is 14 residues long. Filled out from reference TRBV19 and TRBJ1-5, the complete variable domain reads DGGITQSPKYLFRKEGQNVTLSCEQNLNHDAMYWYRQDPGQGLRLIYYSQIVNDFQKGDIAEGYSVSREKKESFPLTVTSAQKNPTAFYLCASSMGQGNQPQHFGDGTRLSIL.

The chain uses TRBV15 and TRBJ1-5; TRBD1 aligns across 8 bases. Unmatched junction bases numbered 8, after V lost 0 bases and J lost 4 bases. The CDR3 spans 17 residues. Germline V CDR1 and CDR2: LNHNV, YYDKDF (reference sequence). The CDR3 DNA reads as TGTGCCACCAGCAGAGAAGAATTGGGGGACAGGAATCAGCCCCAGCATTTT. This gives the protein CATSREELGDRNQPQHF. Variable domain in full (rest from reference TRBV15 and TRBJ1-5): DAMVIQNPRYQVTQFGKPVTLSCSQTLNHNVMYWYQQKSSQAPKLLFHYYDKDFNNEADTPDNFQSRRPNTSFCFLDIRSPGLGDTAMYLCATSREELGDRNQPQHFGDGTRLSIL.

This chain connects TRBV14 to TRBJ2-7, with 7 bases aligning to TRBD2. The CDR3 length is 11 residues. Germline CDR1 is SGHDN and CDR2 is FVKESK. V shed 4 bases and J 6 bases; nucleotides not matched to a gene: 0. In DNA form, the CDR3 reads TGTGCCAGCAGCCCGGGGGGCGAGCAGTACTTC. Protein: CASSPGGEQYF.

This clone turned up a few times. J is TRBJ2-7 and V is TRBV28; 8 bases match TRBD1. CDR1 MDHEN and CDR2 SYDVKM come from the germline V gene. J was trimmed by 0 bases and V by 6 bases; bases with no gene match: 1. CDR3 length: 13 residues. For the CDR3, the DNA is TGTGCCAGCAGCACAGGGGGCTCCTACGAGCAGTACTTC. Translation: CASSTGGSYEQYF.

The V call is TRBV4-1, the J call TRBJ2-7, with D perhaps TRBD2 (5 bases). From germline, CDR1 is MGHRA and CDR2 YSYEKL. The V gene lost 0 bases and the J gene lost 4 bases, with 16 bases spanning the gap. The CDR3 is 16 residues long. The CDR3 DNA is TGCGCCAGCAGCCAAGAGGGAGCTAGTGGGTGGTACGAGCAGTACTTC. This sequence encodes CASSQEGASGWYEQYF.

The chain couples TRBV15 to TRBJ2-4, with TRBD1 matching over 11 bases. The ends lost 0 bases at V and 9 bases at J; junction bases unmatched: 7. CDR1 LNHNV and CDR2 YYDKDF come from the germline V gene (reference sequence). This CDR3 has 16 amino acids. This chain's CDR3 is CATSRDQGTGGSIQYF. The CDR3 nucleotides read TGTGCCACCAGCAGAGATCAGGGGACAGGGGGTTCCATTCAGTACTTC.

J is TRBJ2-1 and V is TRBV5-1, with D perhaps TRBD1 (6 bases). V was pared by 4 bases and J by 8 bases, with 19 bases between. The CDR3 has 15 residues. Germline-derived CDR1 and CDR2 are SGHRS and YFSETQ. The CDR3 coding sequence is TGCGCCAGCAGCCCAGGGGCTGCTGGCCTAGATGAGCAGTTCTTC. This translates into CASSPGAAGLDEQFF. Variable domain in full (rest from reference TRBV5-1 and TRBJ2-1): KAGVTQTPRYLIKTRGQQVTLSCSPISGHRSVSWYQQTPGQGLQFLFEYFSETQRNKGNFPGRFSGRQFSNSRSEMNVSTLELGDSALYLCASSPGAAGLDEQFFGPGTRLTVL.

V and J are TRBV5-5 and TRBJ1-1, with a possible D match to TRBD1 (5 bases). CDR1 and CDR2 (germline): SGHKS, YYEKEE (reference sequence). The CDR3 is 13 residues long. Between the trimmed V and J ends, which lost 4 bases and 3 bases, there was a span of 10 bases. CDR3 sequence (DNA): TGTGCCAGCAGCCCGGAAGGGGACACTGAAGCTTTCTTT. It yields the protein CASSPEGDTEAFF.

The rearrangement uses TRBV4-2 and TRBJ2-3, with TRBD2 identical over 8 bases. V trimming: 0 bases; J trimming: 4 bases; junction bases outside the gene matches: 6. CDR1 and CDR2 from the germline V gene are LGHNA and YNFKEQ. The CDR3 has 16 residues. The CDR3 coding sequence is TGTGCCAGCAGCCAAGATCGGGCGGGGGGTCCAGATACGCAGTATTTT. It translates to CASSQDRAGGPDTQYF.

This clone was found a few times. This sequence joins TRBV28 and TRBJ1-2; 7 bases map to TRBD1. The CDR3 sequence is 13 residues long. J lost 2 bases, V lost 6 bases, and 3 bases had no gene match. CDR1 and CDR2 (germline): MDHEN, SYDVKM. CDR3 DNA: TGTGCCAGCAGCCAGACAGGGAACTATGGCTACACCTTC. It yields the protein CASSQTGNYGYTF.

This chain connects TRBV27 to TRBJ2-3; D may be TRBD2 (5 bases). V gave up 7 bases and J gave up 0 bases, with 11 bases separating them. CDR3 size: 14 residues. Germline lookup yields CDR1 MNHEY and CDR2 SMNVEV (reference sequence). CDR3 sequence (DNA): TGTGCCAGCATCGGGGTTTCTAGCACAGATACGCAGTATTTT. Protein sequence: CASIGVSSTDTQYF.

V is TRBV19 and J is TRBJ2-5; 8 bases match TRBD1. V lost 6 bases to trimming and J lost 6 bases; unmatched junction nucleotides: 6. Germline V lookup: CDR1 LNHDA, CDR2 SQIVND (reference sequence). CDR3 length: 13 residues. In DNA, the CDR3 is TGTGCCAGTAGCCACCAGGGGGCAAAGACCCAGTACTTC. Translated: CASSHQGAKTQYF.

The chain recombines TRBV5-4 with TRBJ1-5; D unclear. The V and J ends lost 0 bases and 0 bases respectively, with 4 bases between them. This CDR3 has 14 residues. Per germline, CDR1 SGHNT and CDR2 YYREEE (reference sequence). CDR3 sequence reads: CASSLAGSNQPQHF. The CDR3 region has the DNA TGTGCCAGCAGCTTGGCGGGTAGCAATCAGCCCCAGCATTTT.

J is TRBJ2-2 and V is TRBV13; D is uncertain. The CDR3 sequence is 13 residues long. The germline V gene encodes CDR1 PRHDT and CDR2 FYEKMQ (reference sequence). Deletions cut 8 bases from V and 1 base from J, with 8 bases between. The CDR3 DNA is TGTGCCAGCCACCTGGAGAACACCGGGGAGCTGTTTTTT. Protein product: CASHLENTGELFF.

This clone was seen a few times. The chain couples TRBV4-1 to TRBJ1-5, with a possible D match to TRBD1 (5 bases). Trimming cost V 3 bases and J 4 bases, with 13 bases left between them. The CDR3 sequence is 15 residues long. Germline V CDR1 and CDR2: MGHRA, YSYEKL. The CDR3 spells CASSQLTGPNQPQHF. The DNA for the CDR3 is TGCGCCAGCAGCCAGCTAACGGGGCCTAATCAGCCCCAGCATTTT.

This sequence joins TRBV7-6 and TRBJ2-7; D not certain. V gave up 6 bases and J gave up 4 bases, with 13 bases separating them. Germline values: CDR1 SGHVS, CDR2 FNYEAQ. The CDR3 is made up of 13 amino acids. CDR3 nucleotide sequence: TGTGCCAGCAGTCAGCCGTATGGGTACGAGCAGTACTTC. Translated, it gives CASSQPYGYEQYF. The whole variable domain, filled in from reference TRBV7-6 and TRBJ2-7, reads GAGVSQSPRYKVTKRGQDVALRCDPISGHVSLYWYRQALGQGPEFLTYFNYEAQQDKSGLPNDRFSAERPEGSISTLTIQRTEQRDSAMYRCASSQPYGYEQYFGPGTRLTVT.

The chain joins TRBV7-8 to TRBJ1-1; 7 bases are shared with TRBD1. The germline gives CDR1 SGHVS, CDR2 FQNEAQ. The CDR3 runs to 14 residues. J was trimmed by 2 bases and V by 5 bases; bases with no gene match: 5. As DNA, the CDR3 is TGTGCCAGCAGCGAGTACAGGGGTAACACTGAAGCTTTCTTT. It codes for CASSEYRGNTEAFF.

This chain links TRBV27 with TRBJ1-1; D gene ambiguous. Trimming took off 10 bases at V and 4 bases at J, with 25 bases between the two ends. Germline CDR1 is MNHEY and CDR2 is SMNVEV (reference sequence). The CDR3 consists of 16 residues. CDR3 region: CAIFRVVGNRATEAFF. The CDR3 bases are TGTGCCATCTTCCGAGTCGTCGGTAATAGGGCCACTGAAGCTTTCTTT.

The V call is TRBV5-1, the J call TRBJ2-5; 9 bases match TRBD1. V trimming: 1 base; J trimming: 4 bases; junction bases outside the gene matches: 5. This CDR3 comprises 15 residues. From germline, CDR1 is SGHRS and CDR2 YFSETQ. This chain's CDR3 is CASSLSRTGVETQYF. In DNA, the CDR3 is TGCGCCAGCAGCTTGTCTCGGACAGGGGTAGAGACCCAGTACTTC.

The sample holds one count of this clone. J is TRBJ1-1 and V is TRBV5-6; D remains ambiguous. Trimming took 2 bases from V and 0 from J, leaving 8 bases between them. The germline V gene has CDR1 SGHDT and CDR2 YYEEEE. The CDR3 has 14 amino acids. The CDR3 is CASSFTTLNTEAFF. CDR3 DNA: TGTGCCAGCAGCTTTACGACGTTGAACACTGAAGCTTTCTTT.

The chain carries TRBV7-9 and TRBJ1-1, with TRBD1 as a possible D gene (5 bases). The CDR3 is made up of 16 amino acids. Germline loops: CDR1 SEHNR, CDR2 FQNEAQ (reference sequence). Trimming stripped 5 bases from V and 1 base from J, with 17 bases between. This CDR3 is CASSIGQGLGNTEAFF. The CDR3 bases are TGTGCCAGCAGCATCGGGCAGGGCTTGGGGAACACTGAAGCTTTCTTT.

This chain uses TRBV14 with TRBJ2-5; D not certain. The CDR3 runs 15 residues. V was pared by 2 bases and J by 2 bases, with 12 bases between. The germline gives CDR1 SGHDN, CDR2 FVKESK. CDR3 region: CASSQHFGRQETQYF. The CDR3 region has the DNA TGTGCCAGCAGCCAACATTTCGGAAGACAAGAGACCCAGTACTTC. Complete variable domain (other parts from reference TRBV14 and TRBJ2-5): EAGVTQFPSHSVIEKGQTVTLRCDPISGHDNLYWYRRVMGKEIKFLLHFVKESKQDESGMPNNRFLAERTGGTYSTLKVQPAELEDSGVYFCASSQHFGRQETQYFGPGTRLLVL.

This chain connects TRBV28 to TRBJ2-3, with 9 nucleotides matching TRBD1. V dropped 8 bases and J dropped 5; count of bases not matched to a gene: 11. This CDR3 has 15 amino acids. Germline CDR1 reads MDHEN; CDR2 reads SYDVKM. DNA of the CDR3: TGTGCCAGCGCAATGGGGACAGGGCAGGGAGATACGCAGTATTTT. Translating gives CASAMGTGQGDTQYF.

The V gene is TRBV27, the J gene TRBJ2-1; D unclear. The V and J ends lost 6 bases and 2 bases respectively, with 14 bases between them. The CDR3 loop spans 15 amino acids. Germline V gene lookup returns CDR1 MNHEY and CDR2 SMNVEV (reference sequence). CDR3 amino acids: CASSRPQPPYNEQFF. Here the CDR3 DNA reads TGTGCCAGCAGCCGACCCCAACCGCCCTACAATGAGCAGTTCTTC.

V is TRBV7-7 and J is TRBJ1-2, with D possibly being TRBD1 (5 bases). Germline V gives CDR1 SSHAT, CDR2 FNYEAQ (reference sequence). The CDR3 covers 14 residues. V was shortened by 3 bases and J by 3 bases, with 11 bases between the two germline ends. The CDR3, as DNA: TGTGCCAGCAGCTTGGCCGGGGGGGACTATGGCTACACCTTC. This encodes CASSLAGGDYGYTF.

Many counts were recorded for this clone. Here the CDR3 reads CACLTYEQFF. In DNA, the CDR3 is TGTGCCTGTCTTACCTATGAGCAGTTCTTC. The chain employs TRBV30 and TRBJ2-1; unclear D gene. From germline, CDR1 is GTSNPN and CDR2 SVGIG (reference sequence). The V end lost 6 bases, the J end lost 8 bases, and 8 bases lay between the germline ends. CDR3 length: 10 amino acids.